The 12 T cell receptor beta chains given below trace back to one sample, sequenced in a study of identical twins. TCRdb ran MiXCR on the 5' RACE reads and lists one entry per CDR3 protein. The table records around 670,000 distinct CDR3 sequences, over 5% of them present only once. The sample was naive T cells sorted from blood. These receptors were collected from a man between 18 and 35 years old in good health.

In this sample, this clonotype turned up a few times. V and J are TRBV6-5 and TRBJ1-6, with D perhaps matching TRBD1 (6 bases). The V end was cut by 0 bases, the J end by 6 bases, with 18 bases between. Per the germline V gene, CDR1 is MNHEY and CDR2 is SVGAGI. The CDR3 sequence is 18 residues long. CDR3 DNA: TGTGCCAGCAGTTACTCGAAGGGGGGCCGGGGCAGTAATTCACCCCTCCACTTT. As protein: CASSYSKGGRGSNSPLHF.

This clonotype has more than one count but fewer than ten. The chain links TRBV27 to TRBJ1-1, with unresolved D. The CDR3 has 16 amino acids. The germline CDR1 and CDR2 sequences are MNHEY and SMNVEV (reference sequence). Deletions cut 2 bases from V and 1 base from J, with 14 bases between. CDR3 in amino acids: CASSLTRFSRNTEAFF. DNA of the CDR3: TGTGCCAGCAGTTTAACTCGTTTCTCCAGGAACACTGAAGCTTTCTTT.

The table lists this clonotype with many counts. CDR3 sequence (DNA): TGTGCCAGCAGTCGTAGGACTAGCGGGAGGGCCGGAGAGACCCAGTACTTC. This encodes CASSRRTSGRAGETQYF. This chain uses TRBV12-3 or TRBV12-4 with TRBJ2-5; 15 bases agree with TRBD2. This CDR3 contains 17 residues. V lost 5 bases to trimming and J lost 4 bases; unmatched junction nucleotides: 8.

This clonotype was observed a few times. This chain joins TRBV7-9 and TRBJ2-4; D unclear. In germline, CDR1 is SEHNR, CDR2 FQNEAQ (reference sequence). Trimming took 7 bases from V and 5 from J, leaving 12 bases between them. This CDR3 comprises 13 residues. As DNA, the CDR3 is TGTGCCAGCAATGGTTTGTGGGAAAACATTCAGTACTTC. Protein: CASNGLWENIQYF.

In this sample, this clonotype turned up many times. The chain uses TRBV20-1 and TRBJ2-3; TRBD1 matches at 8 bases. J was trimmed by 6 bases and V by 6 bases; bases with no gene match: 8. There are 13 residues in the CDR3. From germline, CDR1 is DFQATT and CDR2 SNEGSKA (reference sequence). The CDR3 coding sequence is TGCAGTGCCCCTCGGGACAGGACCGATACGCAGTATTTT. It specifies CSAPRDRTDTQYF.

This clonotype was observed at least ten times. V and J are TRBV5-1 and TRBJ2-7, with a possible D match to TRBD1 (6 bases). The germline V gene encodes CDR1 SGHRS and CDR2 YFSETQ. The CDR3 covers 12 residues. The germline V and J ends were trimmed by 8 bases and 6 bases, with 15 bases remaining between them. The chain's CDR3 is CASTDRLLEQYV. CDR3 nucleotides: TGCGCCAGTACCGACAGGCTCCTCGAGCAGTACGTC.

This clonotype has a count of ten or more. The chain links TRBV9 to TRBJ2-2; 11 bases fit TRBD2. Germline CDR1 is SGDLS and CDR2 is YYNGEE. J gave up 2 bases and V 0 bases, and 12 bases lay outside the gene matches. This CDR3 has 20 amino acids. DNA for the CDR3: TGTGCCAGCAGCGTAGGCTCGACTAGCGGGATCCGCCTTAACACCGGGGAGCTGTTTTTT. This codes for CASSVGSTSGIRLNTGELFF.

This clonotype was picked up many times. CDR3 in amino acids: CASSLNRDGDYEQYV. The CDR3 region has the DNA TGTGCCAGCAGCTTAAACCGGGACGGTGACTACGAGCAGTACGTC. The J gene is TRBJ2-7, the V gene TRBV11-2; TRBD1 or TRBD2 may be the D gene (5 bases each). The V end was cut by 2 bases, the J end by 3 bases, with 14 bases between. Germline assignment: CDR1 SGHAT and CDR2 FQNNGV. This CDR3 has 15 amino acids.

This clonotype was counted many times. The V call is TRBV5-1, the J call TRBJ2-3, with D possibly matching TRBD2 (6 bases). The V and J ends lost 5 bases and 3 bases respectively, with 13 bases between them. The CDR3 runs to 14 residues. Germline lookup yields CDR1 SGHRS and CDR2 YFSETQ. CDR3 loop: CASRRPAGTDTQYF. The CDR3 nucleotides read TGCGCCAGCAGGCGCCCGGCGGGAACAGATACGCAGTATTTT.

V is TRBV5-6 and J is TRBJ1-4, with a tentative D call TRBD1 (5 bases). This CDR3 contains 17 residues. Germline values: CDR1 SGHDT, CDR2 YYEEEE. V gave up 0 bases and J gave up 4 bases, with 16 bases separating them. CDR3 coding DNA: TGTGCCAGCAGCTTGGGGCAGGGCGCCCTTCTTAATGAAAAACTGTTTTTT. Its protein product is CASSLGQGALLNEKLFF.

The chain uses TRBV4-3 and TRBJ2-1; 9 nucleotides line up with TRBD2. In germline, CDR1 is LGHNA, CDR2 YSLEER. The CDR3 is 14 residues long. Unmatched junction bases numbered 1, after V lost 2 bases and J lost 5 bases. For the CDR3, the DNA is TGCGCCAGCAGCCAACCTAGCGGGGACAATGAGCAGTTCTTC. It translates to CASSQPSGDNEQFF.

At least ten counts were recorded for this clonotype. This rearrangement joins TRBV7-3 to TRBJ2-3; D remains ambiguous. Trimming left V 5 bases short and J 0 bases short, with 15 bases between. The CDR3 is made up of 16 amino acids. Germline CDR1 and CDR2: SGHTA and FQGTGA. CDR3 sequence: CASSPVPQTSTDTQYF. The DNA for the CDR3 is TGTGCCAGCAGCCCCGTCCCCCAAACTAGCACAGATACGCAGTATTTT.